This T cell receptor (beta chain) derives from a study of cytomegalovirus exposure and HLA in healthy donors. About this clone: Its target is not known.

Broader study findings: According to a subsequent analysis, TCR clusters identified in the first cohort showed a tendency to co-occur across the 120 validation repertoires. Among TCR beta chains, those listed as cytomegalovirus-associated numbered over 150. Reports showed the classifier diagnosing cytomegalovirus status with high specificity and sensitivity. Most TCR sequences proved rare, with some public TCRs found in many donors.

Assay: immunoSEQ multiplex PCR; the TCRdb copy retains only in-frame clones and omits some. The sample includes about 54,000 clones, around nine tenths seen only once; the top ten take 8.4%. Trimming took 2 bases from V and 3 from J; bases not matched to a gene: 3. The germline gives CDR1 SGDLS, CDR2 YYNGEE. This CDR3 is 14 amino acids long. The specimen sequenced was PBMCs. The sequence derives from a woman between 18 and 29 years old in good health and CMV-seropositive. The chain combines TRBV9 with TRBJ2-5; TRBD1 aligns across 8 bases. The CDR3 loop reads CASSVRTGKETQYF. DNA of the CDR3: TGTGCCAGCAGCGTTAGGACAGGGAAAGAGACCCAGTACTTC.